Reported below is one T cell receptor beta chain. In the authors' methods: Reference gene primers were amplified, and this amplification served to estimate nucleated cell counts. Profiling relied on immunoSEQ multiplex PCR, and the TCRdb table lists in-frame clones only, not all of them. For V, J and clone size, that table is used; D and trimming come from the DNA. The sample shows tens of thousands of clones, 90% of them seen only once. V was pared by 0 bases and J by 9 bases, with 13 bases of the junction left unmatched. The CDR3 has 18 amino acids. The germline gives CDR1 MNHEY, CDR2 SMNVEV (reference sequence). This sample is drawn from a study of blood T cell repertoires in COVID-19. Study-level information: Spain, Italy and the United States supplied samples that represented acute and convalescent COVID-19. Sources were T cells, B-cell-depleted T cells, or PBMCs; the material itself was cDNA or gDNA.

Sequencing input: peripheral blood. The genes are TRBV27 and TRBJ2-1, with 11 bases aligning to TRBD2. This clonotype was sampled from a man in his fifties or sixties with acute or convalescent COVID-19. CDR3 loop: CASSLSSLKLAGVAEQFF. As DNA, the CDR3 is TGTGCCAGCAGTTTATCCTCACTAAAACTAGCGGGAGTAGCTGAGCAGTTCTTC.